One and the same sample provided the 5 T cell receptor beta chains below, sequenced in a study of patients and donors after allogeneic stem cell transplantation. TCRdb passed the RT-PCR reads through MiXCR, listing each CDR3 protein once. The sample carries approximately 220,000 distinct CDR3 sequences, more than 35% recorded once. Source material: blood, either unsorted or a sorted T cell fraction (not recorded which). The receptors derive from a human donor who was either an allogeneic HSCT recipient or a stem cell or donor lymphocyte infusion donor (not recorded which). It is not recorded whose cells these are; they may come from a transplant donor.

This clonotype was found a few times. The genes are TRBV7-2 and TRBJ1-1; D call uncertain. Trimming took off 2 bases at V and 4 bases at J, with 14 bases between the two ends. The germline gives CDR1 SGHTA, CDR2 FQGNSA. The CDR3 loop spans 15 amino acids. The CDR3 DNA reads TGTGCCAGCAGCTTAAGGGCGGGGAGGGTCACTGAAGCTTTCTTT. This translates into CASSLRAGRVTEAFF.

This clonotype was seen only a few times. The chain joins TRBV6-2 or TRBV6-3 to TRBJ1-1; the D is unclear. V was cut by 4 bases and J by 1 base, with 13 bases left in between. The CDR3 contains 15 residues. Germline CDR1 is MNHEY and CDR2 is SVGEGT. CDR3 DNA sequence: TGTGCCAGCAGTTGGTTTGCTCTCCCGAACACTGAAGCTTTCTTT. Translation: CASSWFALPNTEAFF.

This clonotype was seen only a few times. J is TRBJ1-5 and V is TRBV30; a weak D match, TRBD1 (5 bases). The CDR3 sequence is 15 residues long. The germline CDR1 and CDR2 sequences are GTSNPN and SVGIG (reference sequence). V shed 4 bases and J shed 2 bases, with 15 bases lying between them. The CDR3 region has the DNA TGTGCCTGGAAGGAACAGGTCGGAGGCAATCAGCCCCAGCATTTT. This codes for CAWKEQVGGNQPQHF.

The table lists this clonotype with a few counts. The chain combines TRBV7-9 with TRBJ1-1; 7 nucleotides align to TRBD1. CDR1 SEHNR and CDR2 FQNEAQ come from the germline V gene (reference sequence). V trimming: 5 bases; J trimming: 2 bases; junction bases outside the gene matches: 11. There are 16 residues in the CDR3. CDR3 in DNA: TGTGCCAGCAGCCCTTCCGGGACAGCGAGAAACACTGAAGCTTTCTTT. Protein sequence: CASSPSGTARNTEAFF.

This clonotype appeared a single time. The gene calls are TRBV5-1 and TRBJ2-1, with 7 positions matching TRBD1. CDR3 length: 17 amino acids. Trimming took 2 bases from V and 2 from J; bases not matched to a gene: 10. Germline V lookup: CDR1 SGHRS, CDR2 YFSETQ. In nucleotides, the CDR3 is TGCGCCAGCAGCTTATCGACAGGGTTAAGTGCCTACAATGAGCAGTTCTTC. Translating it yields CASSLSTGLSAYNEQFF.